These 18 T cell receptor beta chains originate from one sample sequenced in a study of T cells in Graves' hyperthyroidism and ophthalmopathy. Amplified regions were TCR beta CDR3 sequences from RNA transcripts. In the first-round RT-PCR of the TCR CDR3, the HTBI primer set was used. TCRdb reprocessed the multiplex PCR reads via MiXCR and lists one record per CDR3 protein. The sample has 540,000 or so distinct CDR3 sequences, 15% to 19% seen once. Specimen: blood. The receptor set was obtained from a woman aged 30 to 39 with Graves' hyperthyroidism.

This clonotype was seen a handful of times. The chain joins TRBV27 to TRBJ1-4; D is unclear. CDR1 and CDR2 from the germline V gene are MNHEY and SMNVEV (reference sequence). Trimming left V 1 base short and J 8 bases short, with 14 bases between. The CDR3 is made up of 15 amino acids. CDR3 in DNA: TGTGCCAGCAGTTTATATCCCGGGGTAAAGGAAAAACTGTTTTTT. Its translation is CASSLYPGVKEKLFF.

This clonotype was seen a few times. Germline is not matched at one junction end, which may reflect a read error. CDR3 DNA sequence: TGTGCCAGCAGCCAAGCCGGTGACAGGATGAACACTGGAGCTTTCTTT. Translated: CASSQAGDRMNTGAFF. This sequence joins TRBV3-1 and TRBJ1-1, with a possible D match to TRBD1 (6 bases). This CDR3 has 16 residues. Germline CDR1 and CDR2: LGHDT and YNNKEL (reference sequence).

The chain joins TRBV4-1 to TRBJ1-2; no definite D call. Trimming took off 1 base at V and 8 bases at J, with 11 bases between the two ends. This CDR3 region has 13 residues. Germline V gene sequence: CDR1 MGHRA, CDR2 YSYEKL. CDR3 DNA sequence: TGCGCCAGCAGCCAAGTGGGAGTTTGGGGCTACACCTTC. This gives the protein CASSQVGVWGYTF.

This clonotype was picked up a small number of times. The CDR3 loop reads CASIGTGGIITDTQYF. Here the CDR3 DNA reads TGTGCCAGCATCGGGACAGGGGGCATTATTACAGATACGCAGTATTTT. The chain joins TRBV6-1 to TRBJ2-3; 12 bases line up with TRBD1. The V segment lost 7 bases and the J segment 3 bases; nucleotides outside the gene matches: 8. Germline V gene data show CDR1 as MNHNS and CDR2 as SASEGT. The CDR3 consists of 16 residues.

The V gene is TRBV6-2 or TRBV6-3, the J gene TRBJ2-5; D is possibly TRBD2 (6 bases). The germline CDR1 and CDR2 sequences are MNHEY and SVGEGT. The CDR3 has 16 amino acids. Trimming left V 6 bases short and J 1 base short, with 18 bases between. The CDR3 reads CASSSIRGRPQETQYF. The CDR3 DNA sequence: TGTGCCAGCAGCAGCATTAGAGGGAGGCCCCAAGAGACCCAGTACTTC.

This clonotype has a handful of counts. V is TRBV7-2 and J is TRBJ1-2; possible D gene TRBD1, 6 bases. Trimming left V 2 bases short and J 8 bases short, with 12 bases between. From germline, CDR1 is SGHTA and CDR2 FQGNSA. The CDR3 is 13 amino acids. The CDR3 loop reads CASSLQQGLGYTF. CDR3 nucleotides: TGTGCCAGCAGCTTACAACAGGGTCTCGGCTACACCTTC.

This clonotype was seen more than once but under ten times. The chain carries TRBV9 and TRBJ2-7, with TRBD2 matching 12 bases. The germline V gene has CDR1 SGDLS and CDR2 YYNGEE. The CDR3 runs to 15 residues. V lost 0 bases and J lost 3; bases outside the gene matches: 1. This chain's CDR3 is CASSVGLAGDYEQYF. DNA for the CDR3: TGTGCCAGCAGCGTAGGACTAGCGGGAGACTACGAGCAGTACTTC.

The table lists this clonotype with many counts. The gene calls are TRBV27 and TRBJ1-5; the D gene is possibly TRBD1 (6 bases). The CDR3 has 16 residues. The ends were cut back, 5 bases at V and 3 bases at J, with 17 bases in the middle. Germline V gene lookup returns CDR1 MNHEY and CDR2 SMNVEV (reference sequence). CDR3 DNA sequence: TGTGCCAGCAGTCCCCTTGGGGGGGCCAACAATCAGCCCCAGCATTTT. Its translation is CASSPLGGANNQPQHF.

This clonotype was detected many times. This chain connects TRBV27 to TRBJ1-6; D may be TRBD1 (5 bases). V was pared by 9 bases and J by 5 bases, with 11 bases between. The germline gives CDR1 MNHEY, CDR2 SMNVEV (reference sequence). The CDR3 totals 13 residues. CDR3 protein: CARDWGHNSPLHF. In nucleotides, the CDR3 is TGTGCCAGGGACTGGGGCCATAATTCACCCCTCCACTTT.

This clonotype was observed many times. This chain links TRBV13 with TRBJ2-2; 7 nucleotides line up with TRBD1. The V segment lost 11 bases and the J segment 0 bases; nucleotides outside the gene matches: 6. Germline V gene sequence: CDR1 PRHDT, CDR2 FYEKMQ (reference sequence). The CDR3 totals 14 residues. CDR3 sequence (DNA): TGTGCCTCGGAGGACAGGACGAACACCGGGGAGCTGTTTTTT. The encoded protein is CASEDRTNTGELFF.

This clonotype was seen more than once but under ten times. The gene calls are TRBV9 and TRBJ2-5; TRBD2 aligns across 9 bases. Germline V gives CDR1 SGDLS, CDR2 YYNGEE. Germline trimming cut 1 base from V and 5 bases from J; bases unmatched to any gene: 3. This CDR3 is built from 14 residues. CDR3 in amino acids: CASSVNAGGETQYF. The CDR3 DNA follows: TGTGCCAGCAGCGTAAATGCGGGAGGGGAGACCCAGTACTTC. Full variable domain (remainder filled in from reference TRBV9 and TRBJ2-5): DSGVTQTPKHLITATGQRVTLRCSPRSGDLSVYWYQQSLDQGLQFLIQYYNGEERAKGNILERFSAQQFPDLHSELNLSSLELGDSALYFCASSVNAGGETQYFGPGTRLLVL.

There are a few counts of this clonotype. The rearrangement links TRBV24-1 to TRBJ2-2, with 10 bases fitting TRBD2. Per the germline V gene, CDR1 is KGHDR and CDR2 is SFDVKD. CDR3 length: 17 residues. After removal of 6 bases from V and 4 bases from J, the junction contained 10 bases not matched to a gene. Here the CDR3 DNA reads TGTGCCACCAGTCGACCCGGGACTAGCGTTTCCACCGGGGAGCTGTTTTTT. Translation: CATSRPGTSVSTGELFF.

This clonotype was recorded at least ten times. The chain is built from TRBV2 and TRBJ1-1, with D unclear. CDR1 is SNHLY and CDR2 is FYNNEI in the germline V gene. This CDR3 is built from 11 residues. V lost 7 bases and J lost 1, with 4 bases in between. The CDR3 DNA sequence: TGTGCCAGCACCGAGAACACTGAAGCTTTCTTT. Translating gives CASTENTEAFF.

This clonotype was detected ten times or more. The V and J genes are TRBV20-1 and TRBJ1-1; D unresolved. Germline lookup yields CDR1 DFQATT and CDR2 SNEGSKA (reference sequence). Trimming took off 3 bases at V and 8 bases at J, with 10 bases between the two ends. The CDR3 is 11 amino acids. CDR3 region: CSASRREEAFF. In DNA form, the CDR3 reads TGCAGTGCTAGTCGACGGGAGGAAGCTTTCTTT.

The rearrangement links TRBV6-5 to TRBJ2-4; D unclear. Trimming pared 0 bases from V and 9 bases from J, leaving 9 bases between. This CDR3 has 13 amino acids. Germline CDR1 MNHEY, CDR2 SVGAGI. The CDR3 reads CASSYSRASIQYF. CDR3 in DNA: TGTGCCAGCAGTTACTCGAGAGCGAGCATTCAGTACTTC.

This clonotype was picked up many times. The rearrangement uses TRBV12-3 or TRBV12-4 and TRBJ2-1, with 13 bases lining up with TRBD2. J gave up 9 bases and V 6 bases, and 11 bases lay outside the gene matches. CDR3 length: 16 amino acids. The CDR3 sequence is CASSPVGLAGVSEQFF. The CDR3 DNA reads TGTGCCAGCAGCCCTGTAGGACTAGCGGGAGTCAGTGAGCAGTTCTTC.

A few counts support this clonotype. A read error may explain this, as a much larger clone is one base away. The chain recombines TRBV7-2 with TRBJ1-2, with 7 bases identical to TRBD1. CDR1 is SGHTA and CDR2 is FQGNSA in the germline V gene. This CDR3 is built from 15 residues. Trimming took 1 base from V and 3 from J; bases not matched to a gene: 5. CDR3 sequence: CASSLVTQGDYGYTF. Written as DNA, the CDR3 is TGTGCCAGCAGCTTAGTAACGCAGGGGGACTATGGCTACACCTTC.

This clonotype was recorded many times. The chain carries TRBV28 and TRBJ1-5, with a possible D match to TRBD1 (5 bases). Germline loops: CDR1 MDHEN, CDR2 SYDVKM. V lost 11 bases to trimming and J lost 5 bases, with 16 bases between them. The CDR3 spans 13 residues. As DNA, the CDR3 is TGTGCCGTAAAGAGGCCGGGGCATCAGCCCCAGCATTTT. It yields the protein CAVKRPGHQPQHF.